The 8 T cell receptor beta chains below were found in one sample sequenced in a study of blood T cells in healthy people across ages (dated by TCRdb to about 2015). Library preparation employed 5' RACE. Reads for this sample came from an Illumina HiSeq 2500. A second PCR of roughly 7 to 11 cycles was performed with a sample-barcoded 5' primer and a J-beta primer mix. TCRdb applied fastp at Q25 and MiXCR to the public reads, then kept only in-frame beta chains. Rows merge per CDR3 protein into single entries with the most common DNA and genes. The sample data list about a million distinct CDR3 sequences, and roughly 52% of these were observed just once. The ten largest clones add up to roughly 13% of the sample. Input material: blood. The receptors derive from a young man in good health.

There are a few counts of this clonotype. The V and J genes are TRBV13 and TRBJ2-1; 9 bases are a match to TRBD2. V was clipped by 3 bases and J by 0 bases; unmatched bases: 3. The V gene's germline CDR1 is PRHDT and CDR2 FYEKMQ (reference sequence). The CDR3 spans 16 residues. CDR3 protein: CASSFSGGSSYNEQFF. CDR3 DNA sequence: TGTGCCAGCAGCTTCAGCGGGGGGAGCTCCTACAATGAGCAGTTCTTC.

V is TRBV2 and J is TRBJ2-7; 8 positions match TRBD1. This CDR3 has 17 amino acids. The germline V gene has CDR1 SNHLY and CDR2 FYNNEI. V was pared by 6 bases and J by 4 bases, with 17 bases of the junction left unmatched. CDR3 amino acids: CASSDRQGAKFGYEQYF. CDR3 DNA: TGTGCCAGCAGCGATCGTCAGGGGGCGAAGTTTGGGTACGAGCAGTACTTC.

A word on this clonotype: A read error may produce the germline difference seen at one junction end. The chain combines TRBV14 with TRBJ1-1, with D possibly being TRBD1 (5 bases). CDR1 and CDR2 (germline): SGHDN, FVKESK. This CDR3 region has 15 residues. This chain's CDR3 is CSSSQETGMNTEAFF. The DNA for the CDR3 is TGTTCCAGCAGCCAAGAAACAGGCATGAACACTGAAGCTTTCTTT.

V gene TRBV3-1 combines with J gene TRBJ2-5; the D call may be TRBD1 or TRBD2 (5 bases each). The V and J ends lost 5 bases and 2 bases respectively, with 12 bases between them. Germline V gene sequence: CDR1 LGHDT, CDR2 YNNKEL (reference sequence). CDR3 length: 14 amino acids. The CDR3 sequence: CASSGGQKQETQYF. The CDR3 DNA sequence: TGTGCCAGCAGCGGAGGACAAAAGCAAGAGACCCAGTACTTC.

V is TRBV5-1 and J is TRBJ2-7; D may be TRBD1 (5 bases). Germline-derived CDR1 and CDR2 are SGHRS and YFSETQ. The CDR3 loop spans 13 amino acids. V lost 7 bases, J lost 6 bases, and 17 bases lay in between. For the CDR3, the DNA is TGCGCCAGCGGAAGGGGCTCATCCGTCGAGCAGTACTTC. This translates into CASGRGSSVEQYF.

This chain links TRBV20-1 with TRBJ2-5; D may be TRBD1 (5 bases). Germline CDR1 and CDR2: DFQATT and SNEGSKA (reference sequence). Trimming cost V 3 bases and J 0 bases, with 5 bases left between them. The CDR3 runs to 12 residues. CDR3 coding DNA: TGCAGTGCTAGGGACAACCAAGAGACCCAGTACTTC. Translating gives CSARDNQETQYF.

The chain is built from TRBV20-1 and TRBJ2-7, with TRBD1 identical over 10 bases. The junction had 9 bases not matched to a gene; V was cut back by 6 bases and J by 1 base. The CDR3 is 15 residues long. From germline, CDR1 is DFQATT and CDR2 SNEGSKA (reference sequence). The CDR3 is CSAPTDRGQSYEQYF. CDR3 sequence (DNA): TGCAGTGCACCAACCGACAGGGGGCAATCCTACGAGCAGTACTTC.

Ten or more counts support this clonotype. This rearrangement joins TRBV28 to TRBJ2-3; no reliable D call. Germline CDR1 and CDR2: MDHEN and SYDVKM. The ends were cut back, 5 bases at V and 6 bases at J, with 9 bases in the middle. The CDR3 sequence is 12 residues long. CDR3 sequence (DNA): TGTGCCAGCAGTCCCAGTCTGGATACGCAGTATTTT. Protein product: CASSPSLDTQYF.